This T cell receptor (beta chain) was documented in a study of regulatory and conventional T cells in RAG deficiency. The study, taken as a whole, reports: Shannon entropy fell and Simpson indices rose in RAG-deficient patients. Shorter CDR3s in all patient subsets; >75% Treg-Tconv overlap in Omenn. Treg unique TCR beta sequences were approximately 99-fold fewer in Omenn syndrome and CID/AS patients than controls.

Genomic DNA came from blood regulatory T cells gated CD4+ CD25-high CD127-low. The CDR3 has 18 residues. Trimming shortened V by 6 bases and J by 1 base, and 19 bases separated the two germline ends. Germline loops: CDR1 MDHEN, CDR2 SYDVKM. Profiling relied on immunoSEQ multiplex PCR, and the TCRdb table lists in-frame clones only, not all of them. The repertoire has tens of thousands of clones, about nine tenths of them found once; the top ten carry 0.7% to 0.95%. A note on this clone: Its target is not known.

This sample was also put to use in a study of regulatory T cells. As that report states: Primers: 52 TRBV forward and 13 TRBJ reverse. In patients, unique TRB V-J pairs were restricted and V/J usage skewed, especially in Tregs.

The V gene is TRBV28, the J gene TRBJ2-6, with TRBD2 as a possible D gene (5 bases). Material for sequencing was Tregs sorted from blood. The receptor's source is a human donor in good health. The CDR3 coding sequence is TGTGCCAGCAGGCCCCCATGGGCGGGTTGGTCTGGGGCCAACGTCCTGACTTTC. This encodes CASRPPWAGWSGANVLTF.